This T cell receptor (beta chain) was recorded in a study of cytomegalovirus exposure and HLA in healthy donors (dated by TCRdb to the late 2010s). In the study overall: According to an earlier analysis of a few hundred of the donors, about 170 million T cells yielded 95 million to 140 million unique TCR beta sequences and about 300 Gb of sequence data. Besides the first cohort of 550 to 750 subjects, a separate validation cohort made up of 120 different subjects was used. Because of strong linkage in the cohort, roughly five DR-DQ haplotypes were treated as single units for association and clustering. High-throughput TCR immunosequencing, statistical association of individual TCRs with disease status, and machine learning were combined to predict cytomegalovirus infection status. Among the roughly 390 genotyped donors, around 81% belonged to the genetic ancestry cluster associated with self-reported Caucasian donors. All discovery cohort repertoires had been generated on a single sequencing platform. HLA typing included class I and class II loci at four-digit resolution. To decide whether each TCR beta V gene segment behaved as functional or pseudogenic, an earlier analysis of some 570 of the donors relied on high-throughput TCR beta sequencing. To study patterns of TCR occurrence, a later analysis re-analyzed previously published TCR beta repertoires from 550 to 800 donors and added high-resolution HLA genotyping. Roughly 300 gigabases of sequencing data and approximately 93 million unique TCR sequences were included in an early release covering 500 to 750 HLA-typed donors. Donor age, sex, ethnicity and CMV serostatus were collected together with the repertoire data. The study aimed to test whether signatures of past pathogen exposure could be identified by cataloging public T cell receptors. Genome-wide SNP genotypes for about 65% of the roughly 670 donors were used in a later genetic analysis, which treated that subset as a discovery cohort. The study used immunosequencing to profile the T cell repertoires of 666 subjects and linked those repertoires to cytomegalovirus serostatus. Typing coverage differed by locus: A, B, C, DRB1 and DQB1 were typed in roughly 620-630 donors, DQA1 in 500 to 550, DPA1 in approximately 600, and DPB1 in just under 490. Across some 400 genotyped donors of the cohort, an average of about 240,000 unique TCR beta nucleotide sequences per donor were sequenced, and approximately 17% of those sequences were non-productive. In the later analysis, no new phenotypic data were used to find candidate immune exposures; instead, reliance was placed on TCR beta sequences and their occurrence across donors.

According to the germline V gene (reference sequence), CDR1 reads MNHNY and CDR2 reads SVGAGI. Including the terminal cysteine and phenylalanine, the CDR3 comprises 14 residues. Just the 42-base CDR3 DNA is kept, in frame starting at base 1. Trimming leaves V shorter by 2 bases and J shorter by 0 bases, with the junction holding 0 bases beyond the gene matches. In total, approximately 700 healthy bone marrow donors made up the cohort. Cohort members were all nominally healthy when sampled, although unrecorded immune exposures were likely present. The donor tested CMV seronegative, placing the donor among the approximately 400 seronegative members of the cohort. Each donor provided a peripheral blood sample, and peripheral blood mononuclear cells were used for TCR beta sequencing. Genomic DNA was extracted from the blood cell samples with the Qiagen DNeasy Blood Extraction Kit. General findings and caveats noted by the study authors: The classifier was reported to diagnose cytomegalovirus status with high specificity and sensitivity in both the original cohort and the validation cohort. Roughly 15 rarely observed V segments, including chromosome 9 orphons, were excluded from the earlier analysis of 550 to 700 of the donors because counts were too low. The cohort was sequenced for TCR beta chains only, and without alpha or paired-chain data the features that could be detected were limited. In an earlier analysis of about 600 of the donors, most TCR beta V segments appeared in productive rearrangements about 90% or about 30% of the time, broadly matching IMGT annotations. According to a later analysis, parvovirus B19, influenza, CMV and Epstein-Barr virus appeared linked to several top co-occurrence clusters. Roughly uniform sequencing depth across donors was assumed in presence/absence analyses, although this assumption may not hold. The only immune exposure information available for the cohort was CMV serostatus. The study listed 164 TCR beta chains as associated with cytomegalovirus. Three of the identified cytomegalovirus-associated TCR beta chains were confirmed in vitro to be specific for cytomegalovirus antigens. When HLA alleles, especially DR and DQ, strongly co-occurred, TCR associations were difficult to assign to individual alleles. The sequencing pipeline was judged likely to have produced a cluster of highly shared sequence variants as a technical artifact. Linkage disequilibrium might explain the correlated functional status among segregating V segments, but an unknown experimental factor could not be excluded. In a later analysis, TCR association rates were found to vary across HLA loci, with the most associated TCRs seen for DRB1 alleles and the fewest for HLA-C alleles. In a later genetic analysis, a missense DCLRE1C variant was associated with V-gene and J-gene trimming of TCR beta chains, and the association was replicated in an independent cohort. Some IMGT-functional V segments, including TRBV6-2 and TRBV6-3, could not be distinguished by the 87-base-pair reads and were therefore excluded. HLA typing was unavailable for some donors at each locus, so association tests used only the typed subset. According to the authors, the approach could potentially be generalized to other disease states and immunological phenotypes. A further reported finding was that TCR beta sequences accurately predicted the HLA-A and HLA-B alleles for most subjects in the first cohort. According to a later analysis, most CMV-associated TCR beta chains appeared to be HLA-restricted, and the HLA associations seemed to be driven largely by CMV exposure. Compared with equally common non-associated chains, HLA-associated TCR beta chains in a later analysis were more clonally expanded and had lower generation probabilities. While some public TCRs were present in many individuals, most TCR sequences turned up only very rarely across donors. In a later genetic analysis, fewer N-insertions in productive TCRs were reported among donors in an Asian-associated ancestry cluster than the approximately 630-donor mean. At a false discovery rate of 0.05, a later analysis linked some 17,000 TCR beta sequences to specific HLA alleles.

The method behind the library was the immunoSEQ multiplex PCR assay. A mixture of 60 forward primers for TCR Vbeta segments and 13 reverse primers for TCR Jbeta segments was used in the multiplex PCR. A multiplex PCR assay on genomic DNA amplified the CDR3 region of rearranged TCR beta genes. The Illumina HiSeq System was used to sequence the amplified TCR beta libraries as 87-base-pair reads. The paper's data handling went like this. Across the roughly 600 repertoires, a later analysis counted 60 million to 90 million unique TCR beta chains, roughly 11 million of which were shared by at least two donors. A nearest-neighbor algorithm error-corrected the raw reads and collapsed the reads into unique sequences, merging closely related sequences to remove PCR and sequencing errors. CDR3 sequences were aligned to IMGT reference sequences to assign V, D and J gene segments. Each retained sequence needed at least a six-nucleotide match to both a V gene segment and a J gene segment. A rearrangement was called productive if the CDR3 had no stop codons and remained in frame with V and J, and every other rearrangement was called non-productive. CDR3 was defined by IMGT convention, running from the second conserved V-encoded cysteine to the conserved J-encoded phenylalanine. The earlier analysis of about 590 of the donors excluded sequences that lacked an unambiguous match to a single V gene segment. In an earlier analysis of approximately 590 of the donors, V segments were called functional above 56.7% productive rearrangements and were called segregating when the between-donor standard deviation exceeded 5%. A statistical classification framework was built for diagnosing cytomegalovirus status from the catalog of TCR beta chain sequences. In a later analysis, V and J genes were assigned by comparing TCR nucleotide sequences against IMGT/GENE-DB human TR gene sequences. A later analysis assigned CDR3 sequences and most-parsimonious VDJ recombination scenarios with the TCRdist pipeline. In a later analysis, every TCR beta chain was defined by the combination of its CDR3 amino acid sequence and its V-gene family, and reads without a unique V-gene family were dropped. A later analysis removed 592 highly shared, low-generation-probability nucleotide sequences to deal with suspected cross-contamination and a sequencing artifact. A later analysis calculated a clonal expansion index for each public chain from normalized within-repertoire ranks of inferred template counts. In a later analysis, generation probabilities were computed with a VDJ recombination model fitted to out-of-frame rearrangements, and the resulting probabilities were checked against IGoR. In a later analysis, TCR-TCR, TCR-HLA and TCR-CMV co-occurrence was scored with hypergeometric tests, and a repertoire-size bias correction was applied to TCR pairs. In a later analysis, false discovery rates were estimated by permuting HLA or CMV assignments 20 times. In a later analysis, co-occurring TCRs were grouped with DBSCAN, and TCRdist sequence similarity was added when clustering was performed within HLA-allele-positive subsets. Repertoires with fewer than 30,000 or more than 120,000 public chains were left out of co-occurrence clustering, as were roughly five repertoires with anomalous nucleotide sharing. In its TCRdb copy, this immuneACCESS table keeps in-frame sequences only and misses some clones. Where compared with another copy, unresolved V genes explain less than half of these, and the others have no known cause. V and J calls plus clone size are reproduced from that table; the DNA served to infer D and trimming. This sample lists roughly 130,000 clones; 80% to 85% were detected once. In total, the top ten clones hold more than 0.9% of the sample.

The count of this clone is one. The antigen it recognizes is unknown. No quality values exist for individual bases; no much larger clone is one base distant. This TCR was sampled from a boy younger than 18 in good health and CMV-seronegative. The chain links TRBV6-6 with TRBJ2-5; the junction holds 7 bases that match TRBD2. The sample taken for sequencing was PBMCs. The DNA sequence follows: TGTGCCAGCAGTTACCGGGGGGACCAAGAGACCCAGTACTTC. It codes for CASSYRGDQETQYF.